The 30 T cell receptor beta chains below come from one sample, sequenced in a study of blood T cell repertoires in COVID-19. The repertoire was sequenced with immunoSEQ multiplex PCR; TCRdb's copy has only in-frame clones and lacks some. Counted here are 200,000 to 300,000 clones, 75% to 90% occurring once; the ten biggest clones make up around 12%. Sample: peripheral blood. These receptors were taken from a woman aged 55-70 years with active or convalescent COVID-19.

The chain employs TRBV7-8 and TRBJ2-2; 9 nucleotides match TRBD2. CDR1 and CDR2 (germline): SGHVS, FQNEAQ. Trimming removed 7 bases from V and 5 bases from J; junction bases left unmatched: 5. The CDR3 consists of 14 residues. CDR3 coding DNA: TGTGCCAGCAAAGGACTAGCGAGTACCGGGGAGCTGTTTTTT. Translation: CASKGLASTGELFF.

The rearrangement links TRBV30 to TRBJ1-3, with D tentatively TRBD1 (6 bases). The CDR3 sequence is 15 residues long. The V end was cut by 4 bases, the J end by 2 bases, with 15 bases between. From germline, CDR1 is GTSNPN and CDR2 SVGIG (reference sequence). The CDR3 is CAWTQQGFTGNTIYF. The CDR3 region has the DNA TGTGCCTGGACCCAACAGGGCTTTACTGGAAACACCATATATTTT.

With regard to this clone: One end of the junction varies from germline; a read error may be responsible. CDR3 residues: CASIEGQVSNYEQYF. CDR3 DNA: TGCGCCAGCATTGAGGGACAGGTAAGTAACTACGAGCAGTACTTC. V gene TRBV10-1 combines with J gene TRBJ2-7; 8 positions match TRBD1. The germline V gene has CDR1 WNHNN and CDR2 SYGVQD (reference sequence). CDR3 length: 15 residues.

V is TRBV6-5 and J is TRBJ1-5, with D possibly being TRBD1 (6 bases). The germline CDR1 and CDR2 sequences are MNHEY and SVGAGI. The CDR3 loop spans 15 amino acids. Trimming removed 5 bases at V and 0 bases at J, with 11 bases between. DNA for the CDR3: TGTGCCAGCAGTCCCGACAGGAATAGCAATCAGCCCCAGCATTTT. It codes for CASSPDRNSNQPQHF.

V is TRBV5-6 and J is TRBJ2-7, with TRBD1 identical over 9 bases. The J segment lost 1 base and the V segment lost 0 bases, leaving 2 bases of the junction unmatched. Per the germline V gene, CDR1 is SGHDT and CDR2 is YYEEEE. The CDR3 loop spans 15 amino acids. CDR3 protein: CASSLEGQGSYEQYF. The CDR3 coding sequence is TGTGCCAGCAGCTTGGAGGGACAGGGATCCTACGAGCAGTACTTC.

The chain couples TRBV27 to TRBJ1-3; D is uncertain. The CDR3 is 13 residues long. Trimming left V 2 bases short and J 4 bases short, with 6 bases between. Per the germline V gene, CDR1 is MNHEY and CDR2 is SMNVEV (reference sequence). The CDR3: CASSLNRGNTIYF. The CDR3 region has the DNA TGTGCCAGCAGTTTAAACAGAGGAAACACCATATATTTT.

Written as DNA, the CDR3 is TGTGCCAGCAGCGTAAAGGGTTTGGGACAACGAGACGTTACGGCAGATACGCAGTATTTT. This sequence encodes CASSVKGLGQRDVTADTQYF. V gene TRBV9 combines with J gene TRBJ2-3; TRBD1 might be the D (6 bases). The CDR3 contains 20 residues. The V end lost 1 base, the J end lost 4 bases, and 28 bases lay between the germline ends. CDR1 is SGDLS, CDR2 YYNGEE, per germline.

This clone was found many times. The chain uses TRBV3-1 (or the pseudogene TRBV3-2) and TRBJ2-2; D ambiguous. Germline V gene sequence: CDR1 LGHDT, CDR2 YNNKEL (reference sequence). Trimming pared 2 bases from V and 7 bases from J, leaving 5 bases between. The CDR3 is 12 amino acids. CDR3 nucleotide sequence: TGTGCCAGCAGCCAATTGAGCGGGGAGCTGTTTTTT. Encoded protein: CASSQLSGELFF.

The V call is TRBV7-9, the J call TRBJ1-2, with TRBD1 as a possible D gene (5 bases). From germline, CDR1 is SEHNR and CDR2 FQNEAQ (reference sequence). V was shortened by 3 bases and J by 4 bases, with 18 bases between the two germline ends. The CDR3 has 16 amino acids. DNA for the CDR3: TGTGCCAGCAGCTTGGGACTCTCTCGAGACGGCTATGGCTACACCTTC. Amino acid sequence: CASSLGLSRDGYGYTF.

There are a few counts of this clone. V usage is TRBV5-4 and J usage is TRBJ2-5, with unresolved D. The CDR3 covers 13 residues. Trimming removed 0 bases at V and 3 bases at J, with 6 bases between. Per germline, CDR1 SGHNT and CDR2 YYREEE (reference sequence). CDR3 loop: CASSLDTEETQYF. The CDR3 DNA reads as TGTGCCAGCAGCTTGGATACAGAAGAGACCCAGTACTTC.

The sample holds a few counts of this clone. The V gene is TRBV5-1, the J gene TRBJ1-1; D is perhaps TRBD1 (6 bases). The CDR3 runs 15 residues. V shed 4 bases and J shed 7 bases, with 20 bases lying between them. Germline CDR1 is SGHRS and CDR2 is YFSETQ. CDR3 coding DNA: TGCGCCAGCAGCCCCAAGGGGGGAGGGTTTAATGAAGCTTTCTTT. Translating it yields CASSPKGGGFNEAFF.

Details on this clone: A far larger clone differs by one base, so this is likely a read error. This chain links TRBV2 with TRBJ1-1; D call uncertain. V was trimmed by 7 bases and J by 8 bases, leaving 8 bases between them. The CDR3 runs to 10 residues. CDR1 and CDR2 (germline): SNHLY, FYNNEI. CDR3 region: CASTVVEAFF. CDR3 DNA: TGTGCCAGCACCGTAGTGGAAGCTTTCTTT.

The chain is built from TRBV18 and TRBJ1-6; 8 nucleotides align to TRBD1. V shed 1 base, J shed 10 bases, and the junction held 15 bases outside the gene matches. Germline CDR1 KGHSH, CDR2 LQKENI. The CDR3 runs 18 residues. CDR3 sequence reads: CASSPRYPGAGGESPLHF. CDR3 DNA: TGTGCCAGCTCACCACGGTACCCCGGGGCAGGGGGCGAATCACCCCTCCACTTT. The variable domain in full, with the rest retrieved from reference TRBV18 and TRBJ1-6, is NAGVMQNPRHLVRRRGQEARLRCSPMKGHSHVYWYRQLPEEGLKFMVYLQKENIIDESGMPKERFSAEFPKEGPSILRIQQVVRGDSAAYFCASSPRYPGAGGESPLHFGNGTRLTVT.

The chain couples TRBV28 to TRBJ2-1; TRBD1 agrees at 9 bases. CDR3 length equals 14 residues. J gave up 2 bases and V 8 bases, and 4 bases lay outside the gene matches. Germline-derived CDR1 and CDR2 are MDHEN and SYDVKM. DNA for the CDR3: TGTGCCAGCGGAAGGACAGGGGCCTACAATGAGCAGTTCTTC. Translated, it gives CASGRTGAYNEQFF.

V gene TRBV27 combines with J gene TRBJ1-2; 8 nucleotides agree with TRBD1. V trimming: 9 bases; J trimming: 0 bases; junction bases outside the gene matches: 3. This CDR3 comprises 13 residues. Germline CDR1 is MNHEY and CDR2 is SMNVEV (reference sequence). The CDR3 sequence is CASKTGANYGYTF. CDR3 DNA: TGTGCCAGTAAGACAGGGGCTAACTATGGCTACACCTTC.

The table lists this clone with a count of one. The J gene is TRBJ2-3, the V gene TRBV15, with D possibly TRBD1 on 6 matching bases. CDR1 and CDR2 (germline): LNHNV, YYDKDF (reference sequence). The CDR3 is 16 residues long. The ends were cut back, 2 bases at V and 3 bases at J, with 15 bases in the middle. CDR3 sequence reads: CATSRFTGTGTDTQYF. CDR3 nucleotide sequence: TGTGCCACCAGCAGATTTACAGGGACGGGGACAGATACGCAGTATTTT. Full variable domain (missing parts from reference TRBV15 and TRBJ2-3): DAMVIQNPRYQVTQFGKPVTLSCSQTLNHNVMYWYQQKSSQAPKLLFHYYDKDFNNEADTPDNFQSRRPNTSFCFLDIRSPGLGDTAMYLCATSRFTGTGTDTQYFGPGTRLTVL.

V usage is TRBV3-1 (or the pseudogene TRBV3-2) and J usage is TRBJ1-2; 8 nucleotides line up with TRBD1. V lost 4 bases and J lost 3; bases outside the gene matches: 7. Looked up from germline, CDR1 is LGHDT and CDR2 is YNNKEL (reference sequence). The CDR3 covers 15 residues. As DNA, the CDR3 is TGTGCCAGCAGCCCAAAACCGGACAGGGACTATGGCTACACCTTC. This sequence encodes CASSPKPDRDYGYTF.

This rearrangement joins TRBV10-3 to TRBJ2-1; 7 bases match TRBD1. The trim removed 1 base at V and 9 bases at J, leaving 9 bases unmatched. This CDR3 spans 15 amino acids. Germline V gene lookup returns CDR1 ENHRY and CDR2 SYGVKD. The CDR3 coding sequence is TGTGCCATCAGTGAGTTTGGACAGGTGCCTGGTGAGCAGTTCTTC. Translation gives CAISEFGQVPGEQFF.

J is TRBJ1-2 and V is TRBV21-1; the table's D call, TRBD1, was not checked against the DNA. TRBV21-1 is reported as a pseudogene. The CDR3 is made up of 14 amino acids. The CDR3 protein is CASSKTGQNDGYTF. The CDR3 DNA reads as TGTGCCAGCAGCAAGACCGGACAGAACGATGGCTACACCTTC.

There are a few counts of this clone. The V call is TRBV3-1 (or the pseudogene TRBV3-2), the J call TRBJ2-2, with 7 bases fitting TRBD2. The CDR3 length is 16 residues. The V segment lost 2 bases and the J segment 4 bases; nucleotides outside the gene matches: 7. CDR1 LGHDT and CDR2 YNNKEL come from the germline V gene (reference sequence). The CDR3: CASSQFSPGGTGELFF. CDR3 nucleotides: TGTGCCAGCAGCCAATTCAGTCCGGGGGGCACCGGGGAGCTGTTTTTT.

The chain has TRBV9 and TRBJ2-3; 7 nucleotides line up with TRBD1. The length of the CDR3 is 15 residues. Germline V gene data show CDR1 as SGDLS and CDR2 as YYNGEE. The trim removed 3 bases at V and 3 bases at J, leaving 7 bases unmatched. DNA for the CDR3: TGTGCCAGCAGCGCGGGACAGTTAAGAACAGATACGCAGTATTTT. This codes for CASSAGQLRTDTQYF.

The chain carries TRBV5-6 and TRBJ2-7, with 9 bases that match TRBD1. Trimming removed 5 bases from V and 0 bases from J; junction bases left unmatched: 3. Germline CDR1 and CDR2: SGHDT and YYEEEE. The CDR3 loop spans 14 amino acids. The CDR3 spells CASRKGQGSYEQYF. In nucleotides, the CDR3 is TGTGCCAGCAGGAAGGGACAGGGCTCCTACGAGCAGTACTTC.

The V and J genes are TRBV12-5 and TRBJ1-6; unclear D gene. V shed 7 bases and J shed 6 bases, with 22 bases lying between them. Germline assignment: CDR1 LGHNT and CDR2 FRNRAP. The CDR3 has 17 amino acids. The CDR3: CASASKATPRSNSPLHF. CDR3 in DNA: TGTGCTAGTGCTTCGAAAGCCACCCCAAGAAGTAATTCACCCCTCCACTTT. Together with reference TRBV12-5 and TRBJ1-6, the CDR3 gives the full variable domain: DARVTQTPRHKVTEMGQEVTMRCQPILGHNTVFWYRQTMMQGLELLAYFRNRAPLDDSGMPKDRFSAEMPDATLATLKIQPSEPRDSAVYFCASASKATPRSNSPLHFGNGTRLTVT.

The V and J genes are TRBV7-8 and TRBJ2-3; TRBD2 aligns across 7 bases. Germline V gene data show CDR1 as SGHVS and CDR2 as FQNEAQ. The trim removed 5 bases at V and 6 bases at J, leaving 5 bases unmatched. The CDR3 length is 13 residues. The CDR3 loop reads CASSPTSADTQYF. The CDR3, as DNA: TGTGCCAGCAGCCCCACTAGCGCCGATACGCAGTATTTT.

V and J are TRBV7-2 and TRBJ1-6, with D possibly being TRBD1 (6 bases). Germline assignment: CDR1 SGHTA and CDR2 FQGNSA. Trimming cost V 5 bases and J 7 bases, with 15 bases left between them. The CDR3 extends over 15 amino acids. The CDR3 is CASSLGAQGNSPLHF. In nucleotides, the CDR3 is TGTGCCAGCAGCCTAGGGGCTCAGGGGAATTCACCCCTCCACTTT.

The chain uses TRBV13 and TRBJ2-7, with 12 bases fitting TRBD2. The J segment lost 2 bases and the V segment lost 5 bases, leaving 4 bases of the junction unmatched. The CDR3 is 15 residues long. The V gene's germline CDR1 is PRHDT and CDR2 FYEKMQ (reference sequence). Written as DNA, the CDR3 is TGTGCCAGCAGCCCCCGGACTAGCGGGACCTACGAGCAGTACTTC. This gives the protein CASSPRTSGTYEQYF.

Only one count was recorded for this clone. The J gene is TRBJ2-5, the V gene TRBV7-3; 9 nucleotides align to TRBD1. The germline gives CDR1 SGHTA, CDR2 FQGTGA. The junction had 10 bases not matched to a gene; V was cut back by 4 bases and J by 1 base. CDR3 length equals 17 residues. CDR3 sequence (DNA): TGTGCCAGCAGCTCCATTCCGGGACAGGGTGCCCAAGAGACCCAGTACTTC. This codes for CASSSIPGQGAQETQYF.

The chain recombines TRBV7-9 with TRBJ2-3; TRBD2 matches at 10 bases. J lost 4 bases, V lost 5 bases, and 6 bases had no gene match. The CDR3 covers 15 residues. Germline CDR1 SEHNR, CDR2 FQNEAQ (reference sequence). The CDR3 DNA is TGTGCCAGCAGCCCGAGCGGGGGGGCGGCAGATACGCAGTATTTT. Translated: CASSPSGGAADTQYF.

The chain is built from TRBV12-2 and TRBJ1-5; TRBD1 is taken as the D call from the table, unchecked against the DNA. TRBV12-2 is listed as a pseudogene. The CDR3 extends over 11 amino acids. The CDR3 region is CASRPGQTQHF. CDR3 in DNA: TGTGCAAGTCGCCCGGGACAGACCCAGCATTTT.

The chain joins TRBV7-8 to TRBJ2-5, with 16 bases lining up with TRBD2. The CDR3 is 16 amino acids. J gave up 6 bases and V 3 bases, and 4 bases lay outside the gene matches. CDR1 is SGHVS and CDR2 is FQNEAQ in the germline V gene. CDR3 protein: CASSLGLAGGLKTQYF. The CDR3 DNA is TGTGCCAGCAGCTTGGGACTAGCGGGGGGGCTAAAGACCCAGTACTTC.